Listed here are 27 T cell receptor beta chains from one sample, sequenced in a study of T cell responses to AZD1222 COVID-19 vaccine. The method was immunoSEQ multiplex PCR; TCRdb's version includes in-frame clones alone and lacks a portion of them. The sample lists about 83,000 clones, more than 85% occurring once. Sequences were derived from peripheral blood, sampled 28 days after the second AZD1222 dose. Receptors originate from an adult who received the AZD1222 COVID-19 vaccine.

This sequence joins TRBV3-1 (or the pseudogene TRBV3-2) and TRBJ2-2; 8 nucleotides align to TRBD1. Germline lookup yields CDR1 LGHDT and CDR2 YNNKEL (reference sequence). V was clipped by 4 bases and J by 2 bases; unmatched bases: 6. There are 16 residues in the CDR3. The CDR3 loop reads CASSPRQGRNTGELFF. In DNA, the CDR3 is TGTGCCAGCAGCCCCCGACAGGGGCGTAACACCGGGGAGCTGTTTTTT.

This chain links TRBV30 with TRBJ2-1; TRBD2 agrees at 9 bases. Unmatched junction bases numbered 16, after V lost 3 bases and J lost 7 bases. The CDR3 is 17 residues long. CDR1 is GTSNPN, CDR2 SVGIG, per germline (reference sequence). The CDR3 DNA reads TGTGCCTGGAGCCCTGGGTATATAGCGGGAGCGGGGAATGAGCAGTTCTTC. Residues: CAWSPGYIAGAGNEQFF.

The genes are TRBV6-5 and TRBJ1-4, with D maybe TRBD1 (5 bases). Germline CDR1 MNHEY, CDR2 SVGAGI. V dropped 0 bases and J dropped 8 bases, with 13 bases sitting between them. This CDR3 has 15 amino acids. CDR3 coding DNA: TGTGCCAGCAGTTACTCGGGGGGAAAGGTCGAAAAACTGTTTTTT. Amino acids: CASSYSGGKVEKLFF.

This chain connects TRBV6-4 to TRBJ2-1; 9 positions match TRBD2. The CDR3 contains 18 residues. The germline V gene encodes CDR1 MRHNA and CDR2 SNTAGT. Losses at the gene ends were 5 bases for V and 3 bases for J; bases not matched to a gene: 14. CDR3 residues: CASSRQGTPTSGYNEQFF. The CDR3 DNA is TGTGCCAGCAGTCGGCAGGGGACCCCGACTAGCGGCTACAATGAGCAGTTCTTC.

V usage is TRBV7-2 and J usage is TRBJ1-6; 9 nucleotides match TRBD1. J lost 5 bases, V lost 6 bases, and 5 bases had no gene match. The CDR3 extends over 15 amino acids. Germline-derived CDR1 and CDR2 are SGHTA and FQGNSA. The CDR3 spells CASRPGTGHNSPLHF. The CDR3 bases are TGTGCCAGCAGACCCGGGACAGGGCATAATTCACCCCTCCACTTT.

The chain has TRBV9 and TRBJ2-1; D is undetermined. Germline assignment: CDR1 SGDLS and CDR2 YYNGEE. The CDR3 is 15 amino acids. The V and J ends lost 0 bases and 4 bases respectively, with 11 bases between them. CDR3 DNA: TGTGCCAGCAGCGTAGGAATGGCGCTGTACAATGAGCAGTTCTTC. As protein: CASSVGMALYNEQFF. The whole variable domain, remainder taken from reference TRBV9 and TRBJ2-1, is DSGVTQTPKHLITATGQRVTLRCSPRSGDLSVYWYQQSLDQGLQFLIQYYNGEERAKGNILERFSAQQFPDLHSELNLSSLELGDSALYFCASSVGMALYNEQFFGPGTRLTVL.

The V gene is TRBV4-2, the J gene TRBJ1-1; maybe TRBD1 (5 bases). Per the germline V gene, CDR1 is LGHNA and CDR2 is YNFKEQ. The CDR3 extends over 13 amino acids. Deletions cut 6 bases from V and 3 bases from J, with 11 bases between. CDR3 protein: CASRGGSYTEAFF. CDR3 bases: TGTGCCAGCAGGGGGGGTTCCTACACTGAAGCTTTCTTT.

This chain uses TRBV30 with TRBJ1-1; D call uncertain. Germline CDR1 is GTSNPN and CDR2 is SVGIG (reference sequence). The ends were cut back, 5 bases at V and 0 bases at J, with 10 bases in the middle. The CDR3 is made up of 13 amino acids. Here the CDR3 DNA reads TGTGCCTGGTGTGGGAATCTGAACACTGAAGCTTTCTTT. Its protein is CAWCGNLNTEAFF.

The chain carries TRBV6-6 and TRBJ1-1; 9 bases match TRBD1. V was clipped by 0 bases and J by 8 bases; unmatched bases: 4. The germline gives CDR1 MNHNY, CDR2 SVGAGI (reference sequence). This CDR3 is built from 14 residues. Here the CDR3 DNA reads TGTGCCAGCAGTTACTCGGGACAGGGTTTCGAAGCTTTCTTT. Its translation is CASSYSGQGFEAFF.

This clone was found once. The chain employs TRBV2 and TRBJ1-1; 9 nucleotides line up with TRBD1. The CDR3 spans 15 residues. The germline CDR1 and CDR2 sequences are SNHLY and FYNNEI. Trimming took 5 bases from V and 0 from J; bases not matched to a gene: 4. The CDR3 DNA is TGTGCCAGCAGTCCACGGACAGGGGTGAACACTGAAGCTTTCTTT. It codes for CASSPRTGVNTEAFF.

This chain uses TRBV30 with TRBJ1-2; possible D gene TRBD1, 6 bases. CDR1 and CDR2 from the germline V gene are GTSNPN and SVGIG (reference sequence). CDR3 length equals 13 residues. The V and J ends lost 0 bases and 5 bases respectively, with 10 bases between them. This CDR3 reads CAWSVIQGYGYTF. CDR3 nucleotides: TGTGCCTGGAGTGTAATACAGGGTTATGGCTACACCTTC.

The rearrangement uses TRBV20-1 and TRBJ2-7; 12 positions agree with TRBD2. J lost 3 bases, V lost 3 bases, and 3 bases had no gene match. In germline, CDR1 is DFQATT, CDR2 SNEGSKA (reference sequence). This CDR3 has 14 residues. The CDR3 spells CSASLTSGSYEQYF. In DNA form, the CDR3 reads TGCAGTGCTAGTCTGACTAGCGGGAGCTACGAGCAGTACTTC.

This chain links TRBV5-4 with TRBJ2-1, with D possibly matching TRBD2 (6 bases). Germline loops: CDR1 SGHNT, CDR2 YYREEE (reference sequence). Between the trimmed V and J ends, which lost 9 bases and 3 bases, there was a span of 16 bases. The CDR3 has 14 amino acids. The CDR3: CATNAGGIYNEQFF. CDR3 in DNA: TGTGCCACCAACGCCGGGGGAATCTACAATGAGCAGTTCTTC.

The rearrangement links TRBV7-9 to TRBJ1-1; D gene unclear. The CDR3 extends over 13 amino acids. The ends were cut back, 5 bases at V and 6 bases at J, with 13 bases in the middle. In germline, CDR1 is SEHNR, CDR2 FQNEAQ (reference sequence). CDR3 in amino acids: CASSPAPFSEAFF. The CDR3 DNA reads as TGTGCCAGCAGCCCGGCCCCGTTCTCTGAAGCTTTCTTT.

This clone was recorded a few times. The V and J genes are TRBV2 and TRBJ2-7, with 8 positions matching TRBD2. The CDR3 has 15 amino acids. The germline gives CDR1 SNHLY, CDR2 FYNNEI. The trim removed 4 bases at V and 4 bases at J, leaving 9 bases unmatched. The CDR3 DNA reads TGTGCCAGCAGTGTGTTCAGCGGGAGCCTTTACGAGCAGTACTTC. Encoded protein: CASSVFSGSLYEQYF.

This chain connects TRBV24-1 to TRBJ2-7; 7 bases agree with TRBD1. Germline V gene data show CDR1 as KGHDR and CDR2 as SFDVKD. The CDR3 is made up of 13 amino acids. V was clipped by 6 bases and J by 1 base; unmatched bases: 2. CDR3 amino acids: CATSPGQSYEQYF. The CDR3 nucleotides are TGTGCCACCAGTCCGGGACAGTCCTACGAGCAGTACTTC.

The chain carries TRBV6-5 and TRBJ1-5; D remains unclear. The CDR3 length is 15 residues. V was clipped by 6 bases and J by 0 bases, with 12 bases between them. Germline V gives CDR1 MNHEY, CDR2 SVGAGI. Here the CDR3 DNA reads TGTGCCAGCAGATCGGACGGGGATAGCAATCAGCCCCAGCATTTT. Its protein is CASRSDGDSNQPQHF.

The V gene is TRBV5-5, the J gene TRBJ2-1, with a weak D call TRBD2 (7 bases). Trimming removed 3 bases from V and 4 bases from J, with 14 bases in between. Germline V CDR1 and CDR2: SGHKS, YYEKEE (reference sequence). The CDR3 consists of 15 residues. In DNA form, the CDR3 reads TGTGCCAGCAGCTCTCTAAGGGGGGGATACAATGAGCAGTTCTTC. It encodes CASSSLRGGYNEQFF.

The CDR3 DNA sequence: TGCGCCAGCAGCCAAATAGGTAGCGGTGGGGGCTACAATGAGCAGTTCTTC. Translation: CASSQIGSGGGYNEQFF. This chain connects TRBV4-1 to TRBJ2-1; tentatively, D is TRBD2 (6 bases). Germline values: CDR1 MGHRA, CDR2 YSYEKL. Trimming took off 2 bases at V and 3 bases at J, with 17 bases between the two ends. The CDR3 has 17 residues.

Only one count was recorded for this clone. The rearrangement joins TRBV7-9 to TRBJ2-1; the D gene is possibly TRBD2 (6 bases). The V end was cut by 5 bases, the J end by 7 bases, with 18 bases between. CDR1 and CDR2 (germline): SEHNR, FQNEAQ (reference sequence). CDR3 length: 15 amino acids. The CDR3 region is CASSLVGPGRNEQFF. The CDR3, as DNA: TGTGCCAGCAGCCTGGTGGGTCCGGGGAGGAATGAGCAGTTCTTC.

This clone occurred once. J is TRBJ2-2 and V is TRBV4-1, with 7 bases identical to TRBD2. Germline V gene data show CDR1 as MGHRA and CDR2 as YSYEKL. Trimming took 0 bases from V and 3 from J; bases not matched to a gene: 7. The CDR3 contains 17 residues. This CDR3 reads CASSQDDWREYTGELFF. DNA of the CDR3: TGCGCCAGCAGCCAAGATGACTGGCGGGAGTACACCGGGGAGCTGTTTTTT.

The chain recombines TRBV25-1 with TRBJ2-7; a possible D gene is TRBD2 (6 bases). The CDR3 has 14 residues. V lost 4 bases and J lost 4, with 14 bases in between. Germline loops: CDR1 MGHDK, CDR2 SYGVNS. CDR3 in amino acids: CASSAGSLYYEQYF. The CDR3 nucleotides are TGTGCCAGCAGTGCCGGGAGTTTGTATTACGAGCAGTACTTC.

This chain joins TRBV5-1 and TRBJ2-7; no reliable D call. Germline loops: CDR1 SGHRS, CDR2 YFSETQ. V dropped 4 bases and J dropped 3 bases, with 17 bases sitting between them. The CDR3 loop spans 15 amino acids. The CDR3 DNA follows: TGCGCCAGCAGCAACCGACAACATGGGGTCTACGAGCAGTACTTC. This gives the protein CASSNRQHGVYEQYF.

The J gene is TRBJ2-7, the V gene TRBV6-1, with a tentative D call TRBD1 (6 bases). The ends were cut back, 3 bases at V and 3 bases at J, with 18 bases in the middle. The CDR3 extends over 16 amino acids. Germline CDR1 and CDR2: MNHNS and SASEGT. The CDR3 sequence: CASSDWVTGMVYEQYF. The CDR3 nucleotides are TGTGCCAGCAGTGACTGGGTCACAGGGATGGTCTACGAGCAGTACTTC.

The chain couples TRBV29-1 to TRBJ1-1; D call uncertain. CDR1 is SQVTM and CDR2 is ANQGSEA in the germline V gene. Between the trimmed V and J ends, which lost 2 bases and 2 bases, there was a span of 6 bases. This CDR3 has 12 residues. CDR3 region: CSVESINTEAFF. As DNA, the CDR3 is TGCAGCGTTGAATCCATAAACACTGAAGCTTTCTTT. Combining the CDR3 with reference TRBV29-1 and TRBJ1-1 gives the whole variable domain SAVISQKPSRDICQRGTSLTIQCQVDSQVTMMFWYRQQPGQSLTLIATANQGSEATYESGFVIDKFPISRPNLTFSTLTVSNMSPEDSSIYLCSVESINTEAFFGQGTRLTVV.

This chain uses TRBV11-3 with TRBJ2-2; TRBD1 is a possible D gene (5 bases). The CDR3 contains 14 residues. Germline CDR1 and CDR2: SGHNT and YENEEA. V lost 4 bases, J lost 4 bases, and 10 bases lay in between. For the CDR3, the DNA is TGTGCCAGCAGCTCGTGGCAGGGCACCGGGGAGCTGTTTTTT. As protein: CASSSWQGTGELFF.

The chain uses TRBV27 and TRBJ2-7; TRBD2 matches at 7 bases. V was clipped by 5 bases and J by 3 bases; unmatched bases: 7. The CDR3 length is 14 residues. Germline V gene data show CDR1 as MNHEY and CDR2 as SMNVEV (reference sequence). Here the CDR3 DNA reads TGTGCCAGCAGTCCCCGGGAGGCCCGCTACGAGCAGTACTTC. Residues: CASSPREARYEQYF.